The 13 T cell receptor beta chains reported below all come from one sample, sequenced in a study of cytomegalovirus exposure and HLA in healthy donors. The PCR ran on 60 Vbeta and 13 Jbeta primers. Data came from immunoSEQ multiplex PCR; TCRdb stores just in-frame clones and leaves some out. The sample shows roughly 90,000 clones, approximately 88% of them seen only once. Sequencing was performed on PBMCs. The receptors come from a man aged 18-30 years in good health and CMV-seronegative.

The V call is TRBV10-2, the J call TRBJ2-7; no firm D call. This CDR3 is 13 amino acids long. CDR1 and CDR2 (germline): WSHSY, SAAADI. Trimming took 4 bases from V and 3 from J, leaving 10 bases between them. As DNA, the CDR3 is TGCGCCAGCAGTGCCTCTAATGGCTACGAGCAGTACTTC. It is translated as CASSASNGYEQYF.

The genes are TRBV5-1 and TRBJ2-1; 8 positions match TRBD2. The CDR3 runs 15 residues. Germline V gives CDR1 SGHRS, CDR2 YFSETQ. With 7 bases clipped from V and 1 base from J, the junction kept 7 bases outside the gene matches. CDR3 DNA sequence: TGCGCCAGCTACCAGCGGGAGAGGTCCTACAATGAGCAGTTCTTC. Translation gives CASYQRERSYNEQFF. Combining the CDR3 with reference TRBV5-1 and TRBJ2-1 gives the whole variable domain KAGVTQTPRYLIKTRGQQVTLSCSPISGHRSVSWYQQTPGQGLQFLFEYFSETQRNKGNFPGRFSGRQFSNSRSEMNVSTLELGDSALYLCASYQRERSYNEQFFGPGTRLTVL.

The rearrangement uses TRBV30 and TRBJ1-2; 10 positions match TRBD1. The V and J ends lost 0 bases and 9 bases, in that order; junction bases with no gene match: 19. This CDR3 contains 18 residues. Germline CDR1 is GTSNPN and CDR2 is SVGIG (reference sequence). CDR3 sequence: CAWSVIKGVGRDRGRYTF. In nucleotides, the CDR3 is TGTGCCTGGAGTGTAATTAAGGGCGTGGGCAGGGACAGGGGCCGCTACACCTTC.

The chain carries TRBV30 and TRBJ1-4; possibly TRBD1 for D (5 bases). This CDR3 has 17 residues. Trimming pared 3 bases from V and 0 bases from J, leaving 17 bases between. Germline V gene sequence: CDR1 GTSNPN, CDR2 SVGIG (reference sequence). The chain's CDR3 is CAWSLNQGGATNEKLFF. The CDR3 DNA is TGTGCCTGGAGCCTAAACCAGGGCGGGGCAACTAATGAAAAACTGTTTTTT.

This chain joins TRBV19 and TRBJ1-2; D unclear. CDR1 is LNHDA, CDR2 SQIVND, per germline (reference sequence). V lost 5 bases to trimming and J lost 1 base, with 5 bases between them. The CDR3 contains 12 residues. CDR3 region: CASSALNYGYTF. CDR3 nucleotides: TGTGCCAGTAGTGCACTTAACTATGGCTACACCTTC.

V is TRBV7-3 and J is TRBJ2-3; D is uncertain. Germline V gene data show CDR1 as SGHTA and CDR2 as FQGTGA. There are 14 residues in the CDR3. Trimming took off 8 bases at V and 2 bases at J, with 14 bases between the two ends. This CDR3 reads CASRHSGFTDTQYF. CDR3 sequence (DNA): TGTGCCAGCCGACATTCCGGATTCACAGATACGCAGTATTTT. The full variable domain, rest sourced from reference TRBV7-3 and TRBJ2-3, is GAGVSQTPSNKVTEKGKYVELRCDPISGHTALYWYRQSLGQGPEFLIYFQGTGAADDSGLPNDRFFAVRPEGSVSTLKIQRTERGDSAVYLCASRHSGFTDTQYFGPGTRLTVL.

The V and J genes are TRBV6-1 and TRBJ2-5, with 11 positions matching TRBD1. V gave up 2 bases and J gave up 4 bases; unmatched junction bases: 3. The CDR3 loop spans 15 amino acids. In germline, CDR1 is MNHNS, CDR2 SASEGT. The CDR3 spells CASSEMGTGGETQYF. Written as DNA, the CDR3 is TGTGCCAGCAGTGAAATGGGGACAGGGGGAGAGACCCAGTACTTC.

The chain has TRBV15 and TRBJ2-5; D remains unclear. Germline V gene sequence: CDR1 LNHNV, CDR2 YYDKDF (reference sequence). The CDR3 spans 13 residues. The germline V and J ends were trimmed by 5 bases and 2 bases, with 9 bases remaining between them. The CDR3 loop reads CATSRTVQETQYF. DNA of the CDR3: TGTGCCACCAGCCGAACGGTACAAGAGACCCAGTACTTC.

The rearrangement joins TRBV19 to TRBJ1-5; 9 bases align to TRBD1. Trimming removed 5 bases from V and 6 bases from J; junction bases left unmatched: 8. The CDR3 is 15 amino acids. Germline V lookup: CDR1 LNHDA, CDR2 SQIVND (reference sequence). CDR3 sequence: CASSEGQGHSQPQHF. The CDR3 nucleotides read TGTGCCAGTAGTGAAGGACAGGGGCATAGTCAGCCCCAGCATTTT.

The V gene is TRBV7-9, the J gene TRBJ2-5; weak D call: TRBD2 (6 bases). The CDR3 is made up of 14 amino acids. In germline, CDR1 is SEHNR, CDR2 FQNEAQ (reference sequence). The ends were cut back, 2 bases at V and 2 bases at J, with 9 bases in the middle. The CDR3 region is CASSLLGLQETQYF. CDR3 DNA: TGTGCCAGCAGCTTATTGGGACTTCAAGAGACCCAGTACTTC. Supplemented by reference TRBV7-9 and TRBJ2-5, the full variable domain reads DTGVSQNPRHKITKRGQNVTFRCDPISEHNRLYWYRQTLGQGPEFLTYFQNEAQLEKSRLLSDRFSAERPKGSFSTLEIQRTEQGDSAMYLCASSLLGLQETQYFGPGTRLLVL.

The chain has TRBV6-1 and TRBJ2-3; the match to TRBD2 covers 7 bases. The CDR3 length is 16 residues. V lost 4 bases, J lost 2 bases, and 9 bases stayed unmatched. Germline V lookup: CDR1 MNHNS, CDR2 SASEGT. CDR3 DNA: TGTGCCAGCAGTGTCAAGGCTAGCGGCTACACAGATACGCAGTATTTT. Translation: CASSVKASGYTDTQYF.

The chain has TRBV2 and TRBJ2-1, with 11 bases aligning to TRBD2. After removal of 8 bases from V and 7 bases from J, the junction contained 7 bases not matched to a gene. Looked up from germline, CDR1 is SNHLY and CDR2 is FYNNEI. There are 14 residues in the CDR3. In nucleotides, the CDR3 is TGTGCCAGCCTCGGGACTAGCGGTACGAATGAGCAGTTCTTC. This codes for CASLGTSGTNEQFF.

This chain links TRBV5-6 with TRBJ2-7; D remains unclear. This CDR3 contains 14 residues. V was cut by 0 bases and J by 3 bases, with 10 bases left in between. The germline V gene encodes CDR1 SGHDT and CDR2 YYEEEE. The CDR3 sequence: CASSLGPGFYEQYF. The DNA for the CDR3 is TGTGCCAGCAGCTTGGGTCCCGGGTTCTACGAGCAGTACTTC. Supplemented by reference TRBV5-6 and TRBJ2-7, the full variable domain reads DAGVTQSPTHLIKTRGQQVTLRCSPKSGHDTVSWYQQALGQGPQFIFQYYEEEERQRGNFPDRFSGHQFPNYSSELNVNALLLGDSALYLCASSLGPGFYEQYFGPGTRLTVT.